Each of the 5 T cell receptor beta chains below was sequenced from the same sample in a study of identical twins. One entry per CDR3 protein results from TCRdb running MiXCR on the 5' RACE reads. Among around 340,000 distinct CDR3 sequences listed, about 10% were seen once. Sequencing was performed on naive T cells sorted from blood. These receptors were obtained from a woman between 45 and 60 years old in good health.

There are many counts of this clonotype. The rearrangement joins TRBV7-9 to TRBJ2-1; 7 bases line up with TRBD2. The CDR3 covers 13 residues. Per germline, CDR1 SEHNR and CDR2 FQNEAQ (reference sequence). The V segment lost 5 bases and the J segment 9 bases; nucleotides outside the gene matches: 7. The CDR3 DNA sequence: TGTGCCAGCAGCCCGGGACTACACCTTGAGCAGTTCTTC. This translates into CASSPGLHLEQFF.

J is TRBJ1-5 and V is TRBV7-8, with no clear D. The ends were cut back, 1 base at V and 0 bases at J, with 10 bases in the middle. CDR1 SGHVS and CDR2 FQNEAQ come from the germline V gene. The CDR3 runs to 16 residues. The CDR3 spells CASSLGAHPSNQPQHF. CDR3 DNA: TGTGCCAGCAGCTTAGGTGCACATCCTAGCAATCAGCCCCAGCATTTT.

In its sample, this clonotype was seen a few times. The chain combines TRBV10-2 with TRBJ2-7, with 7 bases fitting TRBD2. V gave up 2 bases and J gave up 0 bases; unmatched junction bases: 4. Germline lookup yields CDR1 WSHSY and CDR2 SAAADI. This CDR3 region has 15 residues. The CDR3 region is CASSESAGVSYEQYV. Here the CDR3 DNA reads TGCGCCAGCAGTGAGAGTGCGGGGGTCTCCTACGAGCAGTACGTC.

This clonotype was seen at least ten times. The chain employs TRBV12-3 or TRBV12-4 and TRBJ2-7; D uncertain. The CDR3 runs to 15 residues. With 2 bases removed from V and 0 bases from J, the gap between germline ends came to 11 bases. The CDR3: CASSLLRNLSYEQYF. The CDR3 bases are TGTGCCAGCAGTTTATTGAGGAACCTCTCCTACGAGCAGTACTTC.

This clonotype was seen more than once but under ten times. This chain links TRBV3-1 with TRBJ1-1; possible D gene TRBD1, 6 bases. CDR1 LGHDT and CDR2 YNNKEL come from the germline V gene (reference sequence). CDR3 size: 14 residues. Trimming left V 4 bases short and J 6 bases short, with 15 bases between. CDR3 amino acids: CASSPGVFRPEAFF. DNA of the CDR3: TGTGCCAGCAGCCCAGGGGTTTTCCGCCCTGAAGCTTTCTTT.